A selection of T cell receptor beta chains follows, all from one sample in a study of T cell responses to AZD1222 COVID-19 vaccine. The assay was immunoSEQ multiplex PCR, and TCRdb's table has in-frame clones only and misses some. This table holds about 97,000 clones, around nine tenths found once. The specimen was peripheral blood, collected on day 0 of AZD1222 vaccination. The source is an adult in good health. CDR3s include the opening cysteine and the closing phenylalanine or tryptophan. The order of the fields is V gene, D gene, clone size, J gene, CDR3 DNA, CDR3 protein. The D gene is left open where the match is weak. Clone size is not always given. Where it is, it says once, few, many or a class for expanded clones.

TRBV9	TRBD2	-	TRBJ2-3	TGTGCCAGCAGCGTAGACGGGACTATCGCAACAGATACGCAGTATTTT	CASSVDGTIATDTQYF
TRBV6-5	-	-	TRBJ1-1	TGTGCCAGCATCCGGGTGAACACTGAAGCTTTCTTT	CASIRVNTEAFF
TRBV28	-	-	TRBJ1-2	TGTGCCAGCAGTTTAGGGCAGGGGTACACCTTC	CASSLGQGYTF
TRBV11-3	-	few	TRBJ2-6	TGTGCCAGCAGCTTACGGGGGGCGGGAAACTCTGGGGCCAACGTCCTGACTTTC	CASSLRGAGNSGANVLTF
TRBV6-5	-	-	TRBJ2-1	TGTGCCAGCCCTTCGGGGCTAAATGAGCAGTTCTTC	CASPSGLNEQFF
TRBV5-5	-	-	TRBJ1-6	TGTGCCAGCAGCTTGTGGGGAGGATTCCGGGTCTCACCCCTCCACTTT	CASSLWGGFRVSPLHF
TRBV3-1/TRBV3-2	-	-	TRBJ1-4	TGTGCCAGCAGCCAAGTCGGGGCCCTGAGGGAAAAACTGTTTTTT	CASSQVGALREKLFF
TRBV6-5	-	-	TRBJ1-6	TGTGCCAGCAGTTACACCGTAAGAGAAGGTTCACCCCTCCACTTT	CASSYTVREGSPLHF
TRBV3-1/TRBV3-2	-	-	TRBJ1-1	TGTGCCAGCAGCCGCTCATTCAATAGGATGGGTTTGAACACTGAAGCTTTCTTT	CASSRSFNRMGLNTEAFF
TRBV6-2/TRBV6-3	TRBD1	once	TRBJ1-5	TGTGCCAGCAGTGCCCAACGACAGGGTGGCAATCAGCCCCAGCATTTT	CASSAQRQGGNQPQHF
TRBV28	TRBD1	-	TRBJ2-1	TGTGCCAGCAGCCCAGGGGGGACAGGGGGCTGGAATGAGCAGTTCTTC	CASSPGGTGGWNEQFF
TRBV5-5	-	-	TRBJ2-3	TGTGCCAGCAGCTTTGTCCTCCTTCAGGCAGATACGCAGTATTTT	CASSFVLLQADTQYF
TRBV18	TRBD1	-	TRBJ1-1	TGTGCCAGCTCACGTGACAGGGGGAACACTGAAGCTTTCTTT	CASSRDRGNTEAFF
TRBV28	-	-	TRBJ1-2	TGTGCCAGCAGTTTCCGTATGGTCCATGGCTACACCTTC	CASSFRMVHGYTF
TRBV7-9	-	-	TRBJ2-7	TGTGCCAGCAGCTCCCAGAACCTTCCCCTCGAGCAGTACTTC	CASSSQNLPLEQYF
TRBV5-8	-	-	TRBJ2-1	TGTGCCAGCAGCTTGGGACAGAGGGGCAATGAGCAGTTCTTC	CASSLGQRGNEQFF